These 11 T cell receptor beta chains were sequenced from one sample in a study of early T cells in non-severe SARS-CoV-2 infection. Using its own MiXCR run on the 5' RACE reads, TCRdb lists one record per CDR3 protein. The profile shows some 50,000 distinct CDR3 sequences, roughly 4% of them singletons. The source material was whole blood. The receptors derive from an adult who was a healthcare worker with PCR-confirmed SARS-CoV-2 infection or an uninfected control (not recorded which).

This clonotype was detected only a few times. The V gene is TRBV20-1, the J gene TRBJ2-3; TRBD2 aligns across 11 bases. CDR1 DFQATT and CDR2 SNEGSKA come from the germline V gene (reference sequence). The CDR3 has 16 residues. The junction had 10 bases not matched to a gene; V was cut back by 5 bases and J by 3 bases. Here the CDR3 reads CSAGRLAGSVTDTQYF. CDR3 bases: TGCAGTGCTGGGAGACTAGCGGGAAGCGTAACAGATACGCAGTATTTT.

This clonotype was observed at least ten times. The chain employs TRBV30 and TRBJ1-1, with unresolved D. Trimming removed 0 bases at V and 9 bases at J, with 8 bases between. This CDR3 spans 11 amino acids. Germline assignment: CDR1 GTSNPN and CDR2 SVGIG (reference sequence). The CDR3 loop is CAWSVRGQAFF. The DNA of the CDR3 is TGTGCCTGGAGTGTCCGAGGTCAAGCTTTCTTT.

This clonotype showed up just a few times. The chain couples TRBV29-1 to TRBJ2-7, with TRBD1 identical over 8 bases. V lost 4 bases, J lost 3 bases, and 8 bases stayed unmatched. The CDR3 loop spans 14 amino acids. Germline V gives CDR1 SQVTM, CDR2 ANQGSEA. DNA of the CDR3: TGCAGCGTTGGAGGACAGGGTGCGCTCTACGAGCAGTACTTC. This encodes CSVGGQGALYEQYF.

This clonotype was seen a handful of times. Being one base from a much bigger clone, this may be a read error. The V and J genes are TRBV7-9 and TRBJ2-7, with D maybe TRBD1 (6 bases). The CDR3 runs 12 residues. V gave up 3 bases and J gave up 6 bases, with 9 bases separating them. CDR1 and CDR2 (germline): SEHNR, FQNEAQ (reference sequence). This chain's CDR3 is CASSLRGGEQYF. DNA of the CDR3: TGTGCCAGCAGCTTGAGAGGGGGCGAGCAGTACTTC.

Ten or more counts support this clonotype. The rearrangement links TRBV3-1 to TRBJ2-2; 9 nucleotides agree with TRBD1. The ends lost 1 base at V and 4 bases at J; junction bases unmatched: 4. The CDR3 sequence is 16 residues long. Germline V gene lookup returns CDR1 LGHDT and CDR2 YNNKEL (reference sequence). CDR3 sequence: CASSQAGQGSTGELFF. CDR3 nucleotides: TGTGCCAGCAGCCAAGCTGGACAGGGGAGCACCGGGGAGCTGTTTTTT.

This chain connects TRBV3-1 to TRBJ2-1; 7 positions match TRBD2. CDR1 is LGHDT and CDR2 is YNNKEL in the germline V gene (reference sequence). The CDR3 length is 16 residues. With 3 bases clipped from V and 7 bases from J, the junction kept 12 bases outside the gene matches. As DNA, the CDR3 is TGTGCCAGCAGCCATCGAAGGGCGGGAGTCAGGAATGAGCAGTTCTTC. Protein sequence: CASSHRRAGVRNEQFF.

This clonotype occurred many times. The chain employs TRBV4-1 and TRBJ2-4, with TRBD2 matching 10 bases. CDR3 length equals 18 residues. V gave up 0 bases and J gave up 3 bases; unmatched junction bases: 8. The germline V gene encodes CDR1 MGHRA and CDR2 YSYEKL. In DNA, the CDR3 is TGCGCCAGCAGCCAAGATCGAGCGGGAGGGGTCGGCAAAAACATTCAGTACTTC. Its protein product is CASSQDRAGGVGKNIQYF.

The sample holds many counts of this clonotype. The chain combines TRBV6-5 with TRBJ1-2; D is uncertain. V was cut by 6 bases and J by 4 bases, with 18 bases left in between. Germline CDR1 MNHEY, CDR2 SVGAGI. This CDR3 contains 15 residues. The CDR3 DNA sequence: TGTGCCAGCAGCCCCTTTAGGACTCACCTCTATGGCTACACCTTC. Translation: CASSPFRTHLYGYTF.

This clonotype was found many times. CDR3 in amino acids: CASSQGAAAHNSPLHF. CDR3 nucleotide sequence: TGTGCCAGCAGCCAGGGGGCAGCGGCGCATAATTCACCCCTCCACTTT. The genes are TRBV4-2 and TRBJ1-6; a possible D gene is TRBD1 (6 bases). Trimming left V 3 bases short and J 5 bases short, with 14 bases between. In germline, CDR1 is LGHNA, CDR2 YNFKEQ. This CDR3 region has 16 residues.

This clonotype was seen at least ten times. V gene TRBV18 combines with J gene TRBJ2-1; 9 bases are a match to TRBD2. CDR3 length: 14 amino acids. J lost 7 bases, V lost 2 bases, and 3 bases had no gene match. Germline CDR1 reads KGHSH; CDR2 reads LQKENI. CDR3: CASSPILAGNEQFF. The DNA for the CDR3 is TGTGCCAGCTCACCAATCCTAGCGGGAAATGAGCAGTTCTTC.

This clonotype was seen repeatedly, ten times or more. V and J are TRBV19 and TRBJ2-1; tentative D call: TRBD2 (6 bases). Per germline, CDR1 LNHDA and CDR2 SQIVND (reference sequence). This CDR3 spans 12 amino acids. The CDR3 here is CAAGTYNNEQFF. The CDR3 DNA is TGTGCTGCCGGGACTTATAATAATGAGCAGTTCTTC.